This TCR beta chain was captured in a study of OX40 agonist ivuxolimab in advanced cancers. The wider study: Patients were 82.7% male with ages roughly 23 to 79, mean about 65. The study, taken as a whole, reports: Fewer expanded clones were found on average in CD4+ than in CD8+ T cells.

Patients were excluded for autoimmune disease history or systemic immunosuppression. Turning to this clone: Its antigen is undetermined.

The V end lost 5 bases, the J end lost 2 bases, and 15 bases lay between the germline ends. CDR1 and CDR2 (germline): SGHRS, YFSETQ. The CDR3 is 15 amino acids. TCRdb's table, derived via immunoSEQ multiplex PCR, lists solely in-frame clones and lacks some. The sample has nearly 70,000 clones; approximately 80% are singletons. The rearrangement links TRBV5-1 to TRBJ2-3; tentative D call: TRBD1 (6 bases). The TCR was taken from an adult with an advanced solid tumor such as melanoma, head and neck, liver or kidney cancer. The material sequenced was CD4+ or CD8+ T cells sorted from blood, taken in a trial of the OX40 agonist ivuxolimab. The CDR3 DNA reads as TGCGCCAGCAGTTTAATGGGACACTACACAGATACGCAGTATTTT. Translating it yields CASSLMGHYTDTQYF.